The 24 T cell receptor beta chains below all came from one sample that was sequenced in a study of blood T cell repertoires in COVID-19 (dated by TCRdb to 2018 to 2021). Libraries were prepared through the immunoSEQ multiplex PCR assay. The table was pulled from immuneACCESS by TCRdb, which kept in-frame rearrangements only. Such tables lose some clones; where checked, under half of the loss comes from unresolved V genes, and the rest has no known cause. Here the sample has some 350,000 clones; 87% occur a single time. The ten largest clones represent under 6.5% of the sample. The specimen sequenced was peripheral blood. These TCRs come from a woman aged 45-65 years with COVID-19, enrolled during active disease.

This chain's CDR3 is CSASPGSYEQYF. The CDR3 DNA reads TGCAGTGCTAGTCCGGGCTCCTACGAGCAGTACTTC. V and J are TRBV20-1 and TRBJ2-7; no reliable D call. Between the trimmed V and J ends, which lost 3 bases and 0 bases, there was a span of 6 bases. The CDR3 contains 12 residues. The germline V gene has CDR1 DFQATT and CDR2 SNEGSKA (reference sequence).

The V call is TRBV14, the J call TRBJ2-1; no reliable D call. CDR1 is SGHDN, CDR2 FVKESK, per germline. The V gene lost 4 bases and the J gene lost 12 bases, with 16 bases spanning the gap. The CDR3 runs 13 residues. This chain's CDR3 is CASSPLLRGGQFF. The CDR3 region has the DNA TGTGCCAGCAGCCCACTATTACGCGGCGGGCAGTTCTTC.

This chain's CDR3 is CASSSKRLLGEQYF. The CDR3 DNA reads as TGTGCCAGCAGCTCCAAGCGGCTCCTTGGCGAGCAGTACTTC. This chain connects TRBV7-9 to TRBJ2-7; tentatively, D is TRBD2 (5 bases). The V gene's germline CDR1 is SEHNR and CDR2 FQNEAQ (reference sequence). This CDR3 comprises 14 residues. V lost 4 bases, J lost 6 bases, and 16 bases lay in between.

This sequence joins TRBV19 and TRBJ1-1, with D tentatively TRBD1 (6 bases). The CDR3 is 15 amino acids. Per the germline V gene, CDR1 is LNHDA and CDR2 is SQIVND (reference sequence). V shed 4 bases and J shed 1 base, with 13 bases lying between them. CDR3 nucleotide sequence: TGTGCCAGTAGTAAGACCGGGACACGGAACACTGAAGCTTTCTTT. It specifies CASSKTGTRNTEAFF.

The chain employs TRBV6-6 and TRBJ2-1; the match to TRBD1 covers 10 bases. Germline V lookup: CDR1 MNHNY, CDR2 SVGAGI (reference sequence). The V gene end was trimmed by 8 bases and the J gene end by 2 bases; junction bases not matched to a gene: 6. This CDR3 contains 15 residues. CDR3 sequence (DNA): TGTGCCAGCCACACCGGGACAGGGGCCTACAATGAGCAGTTCTTC. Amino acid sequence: CASHTGTGAYNEQFF.

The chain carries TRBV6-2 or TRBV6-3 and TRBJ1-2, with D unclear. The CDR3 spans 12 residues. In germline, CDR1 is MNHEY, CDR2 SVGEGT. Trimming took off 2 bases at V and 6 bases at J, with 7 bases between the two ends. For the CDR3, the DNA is TGTGCCAGCAGTTACGGGAGGGATGGCTACACCTTC. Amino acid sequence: CASSYGRDGYTF.

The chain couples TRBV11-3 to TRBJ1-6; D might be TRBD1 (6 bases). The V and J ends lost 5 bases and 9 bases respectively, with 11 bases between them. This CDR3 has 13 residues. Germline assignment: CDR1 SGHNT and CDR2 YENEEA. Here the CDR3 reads CASSRTDGSPLHF. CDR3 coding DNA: TGTGCCAGCAGCAGGACAGATGGTTCACCCCTCCACTTT.

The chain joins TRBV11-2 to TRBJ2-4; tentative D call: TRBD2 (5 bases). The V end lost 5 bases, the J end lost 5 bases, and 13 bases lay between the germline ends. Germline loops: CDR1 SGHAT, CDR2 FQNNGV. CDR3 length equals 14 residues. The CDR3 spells CASSGQSGQNIQYF. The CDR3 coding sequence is TGTGCCAGCAGCGGTCAGAGCGGTCAAAACATTCAGTACTTC. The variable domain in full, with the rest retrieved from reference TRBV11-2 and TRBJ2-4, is EAGVAQSPRYKIIEKRQSVAFWCNPISGHATLYWYQQILGQGPKLLIQFQNNGVVDDSQLPKDRFSAERLKGVDSTLKIQPAKLEDSAVYLCASSGQSGQNIQYFGAGTRLSVL.

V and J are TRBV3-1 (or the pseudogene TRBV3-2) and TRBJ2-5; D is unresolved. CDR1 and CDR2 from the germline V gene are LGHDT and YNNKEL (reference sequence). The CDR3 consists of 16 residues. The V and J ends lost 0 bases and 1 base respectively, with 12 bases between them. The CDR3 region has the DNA TGTGCCAGCAGCCAAGATCTCATGGCAGGCCAAGAGACCCAGTACTTC. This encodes CASSQDLMAGQETQYF.

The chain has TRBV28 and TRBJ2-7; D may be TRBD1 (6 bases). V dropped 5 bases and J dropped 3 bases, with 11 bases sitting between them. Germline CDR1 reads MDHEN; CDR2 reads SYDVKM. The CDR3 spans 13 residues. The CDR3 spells CASSLTGFYEQYF. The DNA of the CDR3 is TGTGCCAGCAGTCTAACAGGGTTCTACGAGCAGTACTTC.

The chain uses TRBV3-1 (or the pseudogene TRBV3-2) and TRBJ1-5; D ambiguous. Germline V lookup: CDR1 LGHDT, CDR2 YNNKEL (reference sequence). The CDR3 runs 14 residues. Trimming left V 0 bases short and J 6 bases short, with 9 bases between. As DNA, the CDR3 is TGTGCCAGCAGCCAAGATCTACGGGGTCAGCCCCAGCATTTT. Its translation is CASSQDLRGQPQHF.

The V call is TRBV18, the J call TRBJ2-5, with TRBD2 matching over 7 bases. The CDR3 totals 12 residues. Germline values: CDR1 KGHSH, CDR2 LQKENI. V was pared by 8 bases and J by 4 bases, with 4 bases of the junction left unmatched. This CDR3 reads CASAGLRETQYF. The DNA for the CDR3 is TGTGCCAGCGCGGGACTACGAGAGACCCAGTACTTC.

Written as DNA, the CDR3 is TGTGCCAGCAGCCCCAGGGGCGGCGGGAGGGCCGGTGAGCAGTTCTTC. Amino acids: CASSPRGGGRAGEQFF. The chain uses TRBV9 and TRBJ2-1, with 9 bases lining up with TRBD2. This CDR3 contains 16 residues. Germline V CDR1 and CDR2: SGDLS, YYNGEE. Trimming took 4 bases from V and 9 from J; bases not matched to a gene: 14.

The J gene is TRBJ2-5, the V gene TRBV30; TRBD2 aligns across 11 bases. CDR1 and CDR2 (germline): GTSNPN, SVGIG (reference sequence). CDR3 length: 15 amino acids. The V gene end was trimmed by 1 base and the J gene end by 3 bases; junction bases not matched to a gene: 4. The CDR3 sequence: CAWSEGLAEKETQYF. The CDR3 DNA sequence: TGTGCCTGGAGTGAGGGACTAGCGGAGAAAGAGACCCAGTACTTC.

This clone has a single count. CDR3 sequence reads: CASSLLASTGVGDTQYF. The DNA of the CDR3 is TGTGCCAGCAGCTTACTGGCGTCCACAGGGGTTGGGGATACGCAGTATTTT. The chain carries TRBV11-2 and TRBJ2-3; 7 nucleotides align to TRBD1. This CDR3 contains 17 residues. The V and J ends lost 2 bases and 6 bases, in that order; junction bases with no gene match: 14. Per the germline V gene, CDR1 is SGHAT and CDR2 is FQNNGV.

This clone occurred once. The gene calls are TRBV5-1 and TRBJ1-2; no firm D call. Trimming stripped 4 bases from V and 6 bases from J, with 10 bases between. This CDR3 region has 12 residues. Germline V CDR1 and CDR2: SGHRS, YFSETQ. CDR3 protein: CASSGGPDGYTF. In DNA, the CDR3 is TGCGCCAGCAGCGGAGGGCCAGATGGCTACACCTTC.

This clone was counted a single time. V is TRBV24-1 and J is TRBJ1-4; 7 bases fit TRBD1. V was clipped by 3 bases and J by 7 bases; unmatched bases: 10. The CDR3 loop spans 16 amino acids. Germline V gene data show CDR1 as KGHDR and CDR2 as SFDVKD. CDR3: CATSDPTTGMAEKLFF. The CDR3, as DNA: TGTGCCACCAGTGATCCCACGACAGGGATGGCTGAAAAACTGTTTTTT.

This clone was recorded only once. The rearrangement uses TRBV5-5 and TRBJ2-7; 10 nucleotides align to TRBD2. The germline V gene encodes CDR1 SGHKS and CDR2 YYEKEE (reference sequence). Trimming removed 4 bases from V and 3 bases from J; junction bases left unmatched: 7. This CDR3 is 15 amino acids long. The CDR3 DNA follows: TGTGCCAGCAGCGGGGCCGGGACTAGCGTCTACGAGCAGTACTTC. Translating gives CASSGAGTSVYEQYF.

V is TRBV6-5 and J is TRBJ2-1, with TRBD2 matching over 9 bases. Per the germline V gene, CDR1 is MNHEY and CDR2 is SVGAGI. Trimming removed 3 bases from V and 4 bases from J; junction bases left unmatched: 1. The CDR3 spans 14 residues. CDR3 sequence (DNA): TGTGCCAGCAGTTATGCGGGAGGGTACAATGAGCAGTTCTTC. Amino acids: CASSYAGGYNEQFF.

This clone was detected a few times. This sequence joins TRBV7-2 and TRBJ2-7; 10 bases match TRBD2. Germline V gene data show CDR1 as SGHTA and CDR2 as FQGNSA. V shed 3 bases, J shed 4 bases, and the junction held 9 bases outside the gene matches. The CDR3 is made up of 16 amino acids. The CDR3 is CASSFQSGRASYEQYF. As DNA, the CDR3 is TGTGCCAGCAGCTTCCAGAGCGGGAGGGCCTCTTACGAGCAGTACTTC.

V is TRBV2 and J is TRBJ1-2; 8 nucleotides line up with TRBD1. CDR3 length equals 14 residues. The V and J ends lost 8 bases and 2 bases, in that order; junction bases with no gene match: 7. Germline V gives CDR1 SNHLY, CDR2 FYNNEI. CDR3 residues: CASPSGQGNYGYTF. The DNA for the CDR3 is TGTGCCAGCCCGAGCGGACAGGGCAACTATGGCTACACCTTC.

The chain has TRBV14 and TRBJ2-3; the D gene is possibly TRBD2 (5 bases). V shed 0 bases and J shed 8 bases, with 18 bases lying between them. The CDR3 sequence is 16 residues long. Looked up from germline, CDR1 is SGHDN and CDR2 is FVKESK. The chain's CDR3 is CASSQETAKGEGTQYF. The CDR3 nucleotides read TGTGCCAGCAGCCAAGAAACAGCTAAGGGTGAGGGTACGCAGTATTTT. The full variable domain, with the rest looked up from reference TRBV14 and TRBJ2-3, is EAGVTQFPSHSVIEKGQTVTLRCDPISGHDNLYWYRRVMGKEIKFLLHFVKESKQDESGMPNNRFLAERTGGTYSTLKVQPAELEDSGVYFCASSQETAKGEGTQYFGPGTRLTVL.

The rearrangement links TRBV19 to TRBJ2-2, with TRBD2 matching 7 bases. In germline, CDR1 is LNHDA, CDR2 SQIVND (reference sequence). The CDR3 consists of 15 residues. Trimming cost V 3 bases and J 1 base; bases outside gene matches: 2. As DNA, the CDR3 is TGTGCCAGTAGTATTAAGCGGGGGAACACCGGGGAGCTGTTTTTT. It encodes CASSIKRGNTGELFF.

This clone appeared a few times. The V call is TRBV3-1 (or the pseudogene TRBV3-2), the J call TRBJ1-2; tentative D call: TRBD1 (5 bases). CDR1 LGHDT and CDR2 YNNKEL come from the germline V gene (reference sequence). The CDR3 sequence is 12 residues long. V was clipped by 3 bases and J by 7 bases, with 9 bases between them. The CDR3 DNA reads TGTGCCAGCAGCCAGGATGACAGTGGCTACACCTTC. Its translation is CASSQDDSGYTF.